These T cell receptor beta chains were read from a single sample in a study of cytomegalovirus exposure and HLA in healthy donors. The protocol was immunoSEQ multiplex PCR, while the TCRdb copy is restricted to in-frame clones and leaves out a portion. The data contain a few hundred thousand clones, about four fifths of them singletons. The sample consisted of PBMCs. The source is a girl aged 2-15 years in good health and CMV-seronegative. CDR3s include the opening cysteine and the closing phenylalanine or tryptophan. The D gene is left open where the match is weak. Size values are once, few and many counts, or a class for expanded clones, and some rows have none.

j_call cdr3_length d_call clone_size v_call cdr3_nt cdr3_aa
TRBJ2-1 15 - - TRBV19 TGTGCCAGTAGCCTCACTTCGGGAGAGTACAATGAGCAGTTCTTC CASSLTSGEYNEQFF
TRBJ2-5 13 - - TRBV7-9 TGTGCCAGCAGCTTGACGACTGAAGAGACCCAGTACTTC CASSLTTEETQYF
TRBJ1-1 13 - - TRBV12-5 TGTGCTAGTGCCCCGACACTGAACACTGAAGCTTTCTTT CASAPTLNTEAFF
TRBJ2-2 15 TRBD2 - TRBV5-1 TGCGCCAGCAGCTTGTCGACTAGCGAGGCCGGGGAGCTGTTTTTT CASSLSTSEAGELFF
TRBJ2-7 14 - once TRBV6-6 TGTGCCAGCAGTTATTCAGGGGCCGCCTACGAGCAGTACTTC CASSYSGAAYEQYF
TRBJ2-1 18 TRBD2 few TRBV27 TGTGCCAGCAGTTCGTTCTTCTCCAGCGGGAGGGGGTACAATGAGCAGTTCTTC CASSSFFSSGRGYNEQFF
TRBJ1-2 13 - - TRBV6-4 TGTGCCAGCAGTGACTCCGGGGGCTATGGCTACACCTTC CASSDSGGYGYTF
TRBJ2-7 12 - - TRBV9 TGTGCCAGCAGCGTAGACTCGGGGGAGCAGTACTTC CASSVDSGEQYF
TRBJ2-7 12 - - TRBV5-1 TGCGCCAGCAGCTTGGAAGGGAGCGAGCAGTACTTC CASSLEGSEQYF
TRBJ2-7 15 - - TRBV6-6 TGTGCCACCATTCCGGGGACGGGGGAAACCTACGAGCAGTACTTC CATIPGTGETYEQYF
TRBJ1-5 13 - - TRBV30 TGTGCCTGGGACGGGGGTGGGGGGCAGCCCCAGCATTTT CAWDGGGGQPQHF
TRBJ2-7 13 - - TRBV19 TGTGCCAGTAGTATCGGGGGTTCCTACGAGCAGTACTTC CASSIGGSYEQYF
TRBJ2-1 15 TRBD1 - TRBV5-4 TGTGCCAGCAGGCGAACCGGGACAGATTACAATGAGCAGTTCTTC CASRRTGTDYNEQFF
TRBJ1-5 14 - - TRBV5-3 TGTGCCAGAAGCCCTCCAGGGAAAAGTCAGCCCCAGCATTTT CARSPPGKSQPQHF
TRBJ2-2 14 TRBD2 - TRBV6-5 TGTGCCAGCAGTTGGGGACTAGTTGTGGGGGAGCTGTTTTTT CASSWGLVVGELFF
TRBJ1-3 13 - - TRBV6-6 TGTGCCAGCAGTTCTGTGTCTGGAAACACCATATATTTT CASSSVSGNTIYF
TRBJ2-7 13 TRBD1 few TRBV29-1 TGCAGCTTCCGGGACAGGACCCACTACGAGCAGTACTTC CSFRDRTHYEQYF
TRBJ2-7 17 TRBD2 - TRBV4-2 TGTGCCAGCAGCCAAGAGATGGGGAGCGGGAGCAGCGACGAGCAGTACTTC CASSQEMGSGSSDEQYF
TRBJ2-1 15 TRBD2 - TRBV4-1 TGCGCCAGCAGCCAAGTCCTAGCGGGAGACAATGAGCAGTTCTTC CASSQVLAGDNEQFF
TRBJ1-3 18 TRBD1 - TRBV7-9 TGTGCCAGCAGCTTAAACTCCGGGACAGGGATCTCTGGAAACACCATATATTTT CASSLNSGTGISGNTIYF
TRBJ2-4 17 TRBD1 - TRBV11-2 TGTGCCAGCAGCTTTCCGGGACAGTACAGGGCCAAAAACATTCAGTACTTC CASSFPGQYRAKNIQYF
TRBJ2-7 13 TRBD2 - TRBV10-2 TGCGCCAGCGCGGGACTAGAAGCCTACGAGCAGTACTTC CASAGLEAYEQYF
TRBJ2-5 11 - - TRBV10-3 TGTGCCATCAGTGACCTAGAGACCCAGTACTTC CAISDLETQYF
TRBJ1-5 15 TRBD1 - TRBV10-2 TGCGCCAGCAGTGACCCGGACAGGGGGATGCAGCCCCAGCATTTT CASSDPDRGMQPQHF
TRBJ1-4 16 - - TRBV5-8 TGTGCCAGCAGCCCGGGACTATTTGCAACTAATGAAAAACTGTTTTTT CASSPGLFATNEKLFF
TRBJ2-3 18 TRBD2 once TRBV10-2 TGCGCCAGCAGTGTACCCCCTGTCGGGACTAGTAATTCAGATACGCAGTATTTT CASSVPPVGTSNSDTQYF
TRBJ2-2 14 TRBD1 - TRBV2 TGTGCCAGCAGGACAGGGGCGAACACCGGGGAGCTGTTTTTT CASRTGANTGELFF
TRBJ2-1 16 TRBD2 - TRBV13 TGTGCCAGCAGCGAAATTAGCGGGAGGGCCCGGAATGAGCAGTTCTTC CASSEISGRARNEQFF
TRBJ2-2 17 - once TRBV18 TGTGCCAGCTCACCACGGTCTAAGTACAGGGTCACCGGGGAGCTGTTTTTT CASSPRSKYRVTGELFF
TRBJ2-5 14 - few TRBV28 TGTGCCAGCAGTTTTGGTGCCCCCGGTAAGACCCAGTACTTC CASSFGAPGKTQYF
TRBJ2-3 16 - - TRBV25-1 TGTGCCAGCAGTGCCCCCCTCGGGGAAGGTACAGATACGCAGTATTTT CASSAPLGEGTDTQYF
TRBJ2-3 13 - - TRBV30 TGTGCCTGGACAAAGGGGGTGGGAGATACGCAGTATTTT CAWTKGVGDTQYF
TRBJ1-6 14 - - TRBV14 TGTGCCAGCAGCCTGACAGTGTCGAATTCACCCCTCCACTTT CASSLTVSNSPLHF
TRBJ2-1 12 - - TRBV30 TGTGCCTGGGGTACAGGCAGCAATGAGCAGTTCTTC CAWGTGSNEQFF
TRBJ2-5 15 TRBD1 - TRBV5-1 TGCGCCAGCACCTTGACAGGGGCAACTCAAGAGACCCAGTACTTC CASTLTGATQETQYF
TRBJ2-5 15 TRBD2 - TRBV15 TGTGCCACCAGCAGGGTAGCGGGGGGGCTCGAGACCCAGTACTTC CATSRVAGGLETQYF